The T cell receptor (beta chain) under discussion was sequenced for a study of shared clonotypes between healthy human individuals. Study-level points and caveats: The authors expected sequencing depth to affect clonotype sharing among donors.

Notes on this clone: The antigen remains unidentified. The sample holds other DNA sequences that translate to the same CDR3.

What was sequenced on ten immunoSEQ deep assay plates was unsorted PBMC DNA. Per the study methods: Junction-only immunoSEQ sequences carried no quality scores, so filtering differed. Libraries were prepared by immunoSEQ multiplex PCR; TCRdb keeps only in-frame clonotypes and omits some of them. Clonal size and the V and J genes are those of that table, whereas D and trimming came from the DNA. Among 450,000 to 500,000 clones listed, around 85% were seen once. The CDR3 sequence is 14 residues long. Germline values: CDR1 SGHRS, CDR2 YFSETQ. V lost 4 bases, J lost 1 base, and 9 bases lay in between. This TCR was recovered from a woman aged 40 to 55 in good health. Some clones in this sample may be carry-over from other donors' samples. Material: PBMCs. The genes are TRBV5-1 and TRBJ1-3; D is perhaps TRBD1 (6 bases). The CDR3 nucleotides are TGCGCCAGCAGCCCCCAGGGGTCTGGAAACACCATATATTTT. This encodes CASSPQGSGNTIYF.